The rows below give T cell receptor beta chains drawn from one sample of a study of regulatory T cells in long-lasting Graves disease. TCRdb itself ran the multiplex PCR reads through MiXCR, one entry per CDR3 protein. The sample records about 450,000 distinct CDR3 sequences, about a quarter being singletons. The sample in question was peripheral blood mononuclear cells (PBMCs), obtained when the disease was refractory, from a patient treated with antithyroid drugs. These receptors came from a female donor with Graves disease. CDR3s include the opening cysteine and the closing phenylalanine or tryptophan. D genes are given only for firm matches. Size tells how often a clone was seen (once, few, many) or the class of an expanded clone, and some rows leave it out.

TRBV28	many	TRBJ2-7	NA	TGTGCCAGCAGTTTAGTCGGCGGCGACACCTACGAGCAGTACTTC	CASSLVGGDTYEQYF
TRBV19	NA	TRBJ2-5	NA	TGTGCCAGTAGCCAGCGGGACAGAGAGACCCAGTACTTC	CASSQRDRETQYF
TRBV6-2/TRBV6-3	NA	TRBJ2-1	TRBD2	TGTGCCAGCAGCGGACTAGCGGGGGTCTCCTACAATGAGCAGTTCTTC	CASSGLAGVSYNEQFF
TRBV6-1	many	TRBJ2-7	NA	TGTGCCAGCCGTCTAGACGGCGGTGTCGGCGAGCAGTACTTC	CASRLDGGVGEQYF
TRBV5-1	many	TRBJ1-4	NA	TGCGCCAGCAGCTTCGGACAACTGACAACTAATGAAAAACTGTTTTTT	CASSFGQLTTNEKLFF
TRBV30	NA	TRBJ1-5	NA	TGTGCCTGGAGTGGATTGGGCCTTTATAGCAATCAGCCCCAGCATTTT	CAWSGLGLYSNQPQHF
TRBV20-1	NA	TRBJ1-5	TRBD1	TGCAGTGCTAGTCAAATCGGGACAGTTGTAAATCAGCCCCAGCATTTT	CSASQIGTVVNQPQHF
TRBV30	NA	TRBJ1-2	NA	TGTGCCTGGAGTGGGACAGCCTCCTATGGCTACACCTTC	CAWSGTASYGYTF
TRBV7-9	few	TRBJ2-7	TRBD1	TGTGCCAGCAGCCCCCGGACAGGGGAGAACTACGAGCAGTACTTC	CASSPRTGENYEQYF
TRBV2	many	TRBJ2-7	NA	TGTGCCAGTGGAGGACAGTTCTACGAGCAGTACTTC	CASGGQFYEQYF
TRBV5-1	NA	TRBJ1-1	TRBD1	TGCGCCAGCAGCTTCAGGACAGGGCGGAACACTGAAGCTTTCTTT	CASSFRTGRNTEAFF
TRBV2	many	TRBJ2-7	NA	TGTGCCAGCTCCAGGACGCAGACCTACGAGCAGTACTTC	CASSRTQTYEQYF
TRBV7-9	NA	TRBJ1-5	TRBD1	TGTGCCAGCAGTCTCGGCCAGGGGGCACGCGGTCAGCCCCAGCATTTT	CASSLGQGARGQPQHF
TRBV27	NA	TRBJ1-6	NA	TGTGCCAGCAGTTTAAGTCCGAACTCCTATAATTCACCCCTCCACTTT	CASSLSPNSYNSPLHF
TRBV2	many	TRBJ2-2	NA	TGTGCCAGCAGGAGGGGGACCGGGGAGCTGTTTTTT	CASRRGTGELFF
TRBV6-5	few	TRBJ1-1	NA	TGTGCCAGCAGTTACTACTCGGCGGGTTCAGTTGAAGCTTTCTTT	CASSYYSAGSVEAFF
TRBV6-1	few	TRBJ2-7	NA	TGTGCCAGCAGTGAAGACAGGGAGCCTTACGAGCAGTACTTC	CASSEDREPYEQYF
TRBV19	few	TRBJ2-7	TRBD1	TGTGCCAGTAGTATCAGGGGACAGGGAACCTACGAGCAGTACTTC	CASSIRGQGTYEQYF
TRBV10-3	NA	TRBJ2-3	NA	TGTGCCATCGCGAGGTCTAGCACAGATACGCAGTATTTT	CAIARSSTDTQYF
TRBV5-1	few	TRBJ2-7	TRBD1	TGCGCCAGCAGCTCCGGACAGGCCGCCACCTACGAGCAGTACTTC	CASSSGQAATYEQYF
TRBV12-3/TRBV12-4	many	TRBJ2-7	TRBD2	TGTGCCAGCAGTCCCAAGACTAGCGGGACTCCTTACGAGCAGTACTTC	CASSPKTSGTPYEQYF
TRBV13	many	TRBJ2-6	NA	TGTGCCAGCAGCGGGGACCTCAAGTCGTATGGGGCCAACGTCCTGACTTTC	CASSGDLKSYGANVLTF
TRBV6-1	NA	TRBJ2-3	TRBD2	TGTGCCAGCAGACCAAGCGGGAGTAGTACAGATACGCAGTATTTT	CASRPSGSSTDTQYF
TRBV7-2	NA	TRBJ2-2	NA	TGTGCCAGCAGCTTAGTGACGGTGAACACCGGGGAGCTGTTTTTT	CASSLVTVNTGELFF
TRBV12-3/TRBV12-4	NA	TRBJ2-1	NA	TGTGCCAGCTTTGGGGCACATACAGGGAAATATGAGCAGTTCTTC	CASFGAHTGKYEQFF
TRBV19	few	TRBJ1-5	NA	TGTGCCAGTAGTATGAAAGGGTGGGGAAATCAGCCCCAGCATTTT	CASSMKGWGNQPQHF
TRBV20-1	many	TRBJ2-5	NA	TGCAGTGCAAGAGCGGGAGAGACCCAGTACTTC	CSARAGETQYF
TRBV20-1	many	TRBJ1-5	TRBD1	TGCAGTGCTTACTCGGACAGGGGCCCCGTTGGCAATCAGCCCCAGCATTTT	CSAYSDRGPVGNQPQHF
TRBV20-1	few	TRBJ2-1	NA	TGCAGTGCTCCTAGTGCCGTCGGGCAGTTCTTC	CSAPSAVGQFF
TRBV11-2	many	TRBJ2-5	NA	TGTGCCAGCAGCTTAGATACCAGATCTCTGGGTGGAGAGACCCAGTACTTC	CASSLDTRSLGGETQYF
TRBV4-1	NA	TRBJ2-7	NA	TGCGCCAGCAGCCAAGATCAAGCCGGCGACGAGCAGTACTTC	CASSQDQAGDEQYF
TRBV29-1	NA	TRBJ2-7	NA	TGCAGCGTTGTGGGGGCGGGCCCCTCCTACGAGCAGTACTTC	CSVVGAGPSYEQYF
TRBV6-1	NA	TRBJ1-5	TRBD1	TGTGCCAGCAGCTCGTCCCCGGGACAGGGTCTGCAGCCCCAGCATTTT	CASSSSPGQGLQPQHF
TRBV2	many	TRBJ1-2	NA	TGTGCCAGCAATAACGGAGGGGACTATGGCTACACCTTC	CASNNGGDYGYTF
TRBV20-1	NA	TRBJ1-1	NA	TGCAGTGCTAGCTTCATCCCAGGGATCGCTGAAGCTTTCTTT	CSASFIPGIAEAFF
TRBV28	NA	TRBJ2-3	NA	TGTGCCAGCAGTTTAGGGGTAACTAGGGGAGATACGCAGTATTTT	CASSLGVTRGDTQYF
TRBV19	NA	TRBJ2-5	TRBD1	TGTGCCAGTAGTGAAGGGACAGCCGGAGTGGGAGAGACCCAGTACTTC	CASSEGTAGVGETQYF
TRBV6-9	many	TRBJ1-6	NA	TGTGCCAGCAGTTACTCCCCGGATTCACCCCTCCACTTT	CASSYSPDSPLHF
TRBV19	NA	TRBJ2-6	TRBD1	TGTGCCAGTAGTCCACGGACAGGCTCTGGGGCCAACGTCCTGACTTTC	CASSPRTGSGANVLTF
TRBV15	NA	TRBJ1-2	TRBD1	TGTGCCACCAGCATTTTCCGGGACAGCAAGACTGGCTACACCTTC	CATSIFRDSKTGYTF
TRBV6-1	NA	TRBJ1-5	NA	TGTGCCAGCAGTCGCGCCTCGACGGGGAGCAATCAGCCCCAGCATTTT	CASSRASTGSNQPQHF
TRBV29-1	few	TRBJ1-1	NA	TGCAGCGTTGACCGAGCACCAGGGACTATTGAAGCTTTCTTT	CSVDRAPGTIEAFF
TRBV12-3/TRBV12-4	many	TRBJ1-5	TRBD1	TGTGCCAGCAGTGCAGGGGGCCGGCAGCCCCAGCATTTT	CASSAGGRQPQHF
TRBV20-1	NA	TRBJ2-3	TRBD2	TGCAGTGCTAGGCTGTGGCGGGAGGGCACAGATACGCAGTATTTT	CSARLWREGTDTQYF
TRBV3-1	NA	TRBJ2-2	TRBD1	TGTGCCAGCAGCCGACAGGGGGCCAGCTCGAACACCGGGGAGCTGTTTTTT	CASSRQGASSNTGELFF
TRBV28	many	TRBJ1-1	NA	TGTGCCAGCAGCGAGACCAAGAACACTGAAGCTTTCTTT	CASSETKNTEAFF
TRBV27	many	TRBJ1-2	NA	TGTGCCAGCAGTTTCTCCCGACAGGCCCCTTATGGCTACACCTTC	CASSFSRQAPYGYTF
TRBV30	many	TRBJ2-7	TRBD1	TGTGCCTGGAGCTTGGGACAGCTCTACGAGCAGTACTTC	CAWSLGQLYEQYF